This T cell receptor (beta chain) was obtained from a study of T cells in localized non-small cell lung cancer. Study results and limitations: The highest T cell clonality was in uninvolved adjacent lung, above tumor.

TCRdb's table, derived via immunoSEQ multiplex PCR, lists solely in-frame clones and lacks some. The sample has about 15,000 clones, about 80% seen once; the top ten hold around 4%. This clone occurred once. Its target is not known. Germline CDR1 is SGDLS and CDR2 is YYNGEE. The ends lost 0 bases at V and 2 bases at J; junction bases unmatched: 5. This CDR3 has 16 amino acids. This specimen was peripheral blood, taken before any cancer treatment. The receptor was derived from a female donor over 55 with stage I squamous cell lung carcinoma. V and J are TRBV9 and TRBJ2-5, with 9 bases lining up with TRBD2. CDR3: CASSVGVAGAQETQYF. In nucleotides, the CDR3 is TGTGCCAGCAGCGTAGGGGTAGCGGGGGCACAAGAGACCCAGTACTTC.